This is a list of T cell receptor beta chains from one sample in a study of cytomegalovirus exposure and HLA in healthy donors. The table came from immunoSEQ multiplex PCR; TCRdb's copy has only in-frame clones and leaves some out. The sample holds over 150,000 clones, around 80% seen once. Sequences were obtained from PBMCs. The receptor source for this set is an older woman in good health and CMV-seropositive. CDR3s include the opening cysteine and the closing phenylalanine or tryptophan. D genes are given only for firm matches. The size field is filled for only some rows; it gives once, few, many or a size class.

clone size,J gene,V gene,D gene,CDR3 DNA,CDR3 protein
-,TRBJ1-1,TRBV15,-,TGTGCCACCAGCAGAGATGTGCAGGGTCGAACTGAAGCTTTCTTT,CATSRDVQGRTEAFF
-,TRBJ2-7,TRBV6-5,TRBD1,TGTGCCAGCAAGGGGGCTGACAGGGTCTACGAGCAGTACTTC,CASKGADRVYEQYF
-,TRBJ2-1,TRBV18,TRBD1,TGTGCCAGCTCACCTAAGAGACCGGGACAGACCAATGAGCAGTTCTTC,CASSPKRPGQTNEQFF
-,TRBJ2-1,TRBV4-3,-,TGCGCCAGCAGCCAAGGGGCACTTACAAACAATGAGCAGTTCTTC,CASSQGALTNNEQFF
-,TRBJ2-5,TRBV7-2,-,TGTGCCAGCAGCTTAGATAAGGGGGTAGAGACCCAGTACTTC,CASSLDKGVETQYF
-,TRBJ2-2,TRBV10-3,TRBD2,TGTGCCATCAGTGGGACTAGCGGGATTGGCACCGGGGAGCTGTTTTTT,CAISGTSGIGTGELFF
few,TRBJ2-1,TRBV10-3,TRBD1,TGTGCCATCAGTGAGTCGAATTGGGGACAGGGGATCATGAGTGAGCAGTTCTTC,CAISESNWGQGIMSEQFF
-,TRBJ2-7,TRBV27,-,TGTGCCAGCAGTAGACAGGGTAGCGGTTTGGCGGACAACGAGCAGTACTTC,CASSRQGSGLADNEQYF
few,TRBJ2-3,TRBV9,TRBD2,TGTGCCAGCAGCGTATACGAAGGGAGGGCTACAGATACGCAGTATTTT,CASSVYEGRATDTQYF
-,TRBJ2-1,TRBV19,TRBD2,TGTGCCAGTAGTATAGATGTCCTAGCGGGGGGACAGTTCTTC,CASSIDVLAGGQFF
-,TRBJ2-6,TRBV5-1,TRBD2,TGCGCCAGCAGCCAGACTAGCGGGGGGGCCTCTGGGGCCAACGTCCTGACTTTC,CASSQTSGGASGANVLTF
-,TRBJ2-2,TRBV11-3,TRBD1,TGTGCCAGCAGCCAGGGACAGGGCCTTACCACCGGGGAGCTGTTTTTT,CASSQGQGLTTGELFF
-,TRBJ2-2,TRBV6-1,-,TGTGCCAGCAGTGAAGTAAAACCGAGCGGCACCGGGGAGCTGTTTTTT,CASSEVKPSGTGELFF
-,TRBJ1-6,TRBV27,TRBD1,TGTGCCAGCAGTTCCACAGGGGGTTGGAATTCACCCCTCCACTTT,CASSSTGGWNSPLHF
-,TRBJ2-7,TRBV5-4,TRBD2,TGTGCCACCGGGACCCAAGCGGGAGTTCCCTCCTACGAGCAGTACTTC,CATGTQAGVPSYEQYF
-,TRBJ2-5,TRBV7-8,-,TGTGCCAGCAGCTTCTTTTTCGAGTCGGAGCGGCCTTTACAAGAGACCCAGTACTTC,CASSFFFESERPLQETQYF
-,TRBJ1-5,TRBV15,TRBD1,TGTGCCACCAGCAGCGGGGACAGGGGTAAGGTTCAGCCCCAGCATTTT,CATSSGDRGKVQPQHF
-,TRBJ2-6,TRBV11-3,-,TGTGCCAGCAGCTTAGGGTCAGGGTCTGGGGCCAACGTCCTGACTTTC,CASSLGSGSGANVLTF
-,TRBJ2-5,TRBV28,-,TGTGCCAGCAGTTCGAGACCGGGACACCGACAAGAGACCCAGTACTTC,CASSSRPGHRQETQYF
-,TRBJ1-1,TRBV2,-,TGTGCCAGCAGTGAAGCGCTTGCGGCGGGGTTAGCTTTCTTT,CASSEALAAGLAFF
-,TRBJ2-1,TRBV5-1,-,TGCGCCAGCAGCGAGGACTCCTACAATGAGCAGTTCTTC,CASSEDSYNEQFF
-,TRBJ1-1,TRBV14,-,TGTGCCAGCTCCCCCCTGGGGGGGCTGAACACTGAAGCTTTCTTT,CASSPLGGLNTEAFF
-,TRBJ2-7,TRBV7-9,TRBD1,TGTGCCAGCAGCTTGGGTGGGACAGGGTTAAGCGAGCAGTACTTC,CASSLGGTGLSEQYF
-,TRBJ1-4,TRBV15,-,TGTGCCACCAGCAGAGAACTGGGGGGAATTGGAAAACTGTTTTTT,CATSRELGGIGKLFF
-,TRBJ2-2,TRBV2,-,TGTGCCAGCAGTGAAGACAGCCCCACCGGGGAGCTGTTTTTT,CASSEDSPTGELFF
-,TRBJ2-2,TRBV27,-,TGTGCCAGCAGTTTATGGGCCCGGAGGTCCGGGGAGCTGTTTTTT,CASSLWARRSGELFF